This TCR beta chain was sequenced in a study of blood T cell repertoires in COVID-19. About the research overall: Both acute and convalescent COVID-19 samples were obtained from the United States, Italy and Spain. T cells, B-cell-depleted T cells, or PBMCs provided the cDNA or gDNA that served as material.

This clone was recorded a few times. The V gene's germline CDR1 is SGHTA and CDR2 FQGNSA. The CDR3 has 15 amino acids. V shed 4 bases and J shed 0 bases, with 10 bases lying between them. Original data processing: By means of reference gene primer amplification, nucleated cell counts were estimated. Generated by immunoSEQ multiplex PCR, the TCRdb table keeps only in-frame clones and is missing some. V, J and clone size derive from that table, while D and trimming were established from the DNA sequence. The table lists 95,000 to 150,000 clones, about 80% of them singletons, with around 4.1% in the top ten.

The receptor's source is a woman older than 75 with acute or convalescent COVID-19. The sample was peripheral blood. V usage is TRBV7-2 and J usage is TRBJ1-5; TRBD1 is a possible D gene (5 bases). As DNA, the CDR3 is TGTGCCAGCAGCTGGGCAGGGTATAGCAATCAGCCCCAGCATTTT. It is translated as CASSWAGYSNQPQHF.